This TCR beta chain was sequenced in a study of read filtering for tumor transcriptome and immune sequencing. Germline values: CDR1 MNHEY, CDR2 SMNVEV (reference sequence). Losses at the gene ends were 6 bases for V and 1 base for J; bases not matched to a gene: 3. This CDR3 is 16 amino acids long. This clonotype was recorded at least ten times. This library used 300 to 450 ng RNA and molecular barcoded adaptors spanning alpha/delta and beta/gamma chains. TCRdb re-analysed the reads in MiXCR, keeping a single row per CDR3 protein. The table lists some 130,000 distinct CDR3 sequences, roughly 13% of them singletons.

J is TRBJ2-2 and V is TRBV27; 12 bases match TRBD2. This receptor was obtained from a donor older than 35 with multiple myeloma. Input material: a population of CD138-negative cells sorted from bone marrow. The CDR3 reads CASRGLAGRNTGELFF. CDR3 sequence (DNA): TGTGCCAGCAGGGGACTAGCGGGTCGGAACACCGGGGAGCTGTTTTTT.